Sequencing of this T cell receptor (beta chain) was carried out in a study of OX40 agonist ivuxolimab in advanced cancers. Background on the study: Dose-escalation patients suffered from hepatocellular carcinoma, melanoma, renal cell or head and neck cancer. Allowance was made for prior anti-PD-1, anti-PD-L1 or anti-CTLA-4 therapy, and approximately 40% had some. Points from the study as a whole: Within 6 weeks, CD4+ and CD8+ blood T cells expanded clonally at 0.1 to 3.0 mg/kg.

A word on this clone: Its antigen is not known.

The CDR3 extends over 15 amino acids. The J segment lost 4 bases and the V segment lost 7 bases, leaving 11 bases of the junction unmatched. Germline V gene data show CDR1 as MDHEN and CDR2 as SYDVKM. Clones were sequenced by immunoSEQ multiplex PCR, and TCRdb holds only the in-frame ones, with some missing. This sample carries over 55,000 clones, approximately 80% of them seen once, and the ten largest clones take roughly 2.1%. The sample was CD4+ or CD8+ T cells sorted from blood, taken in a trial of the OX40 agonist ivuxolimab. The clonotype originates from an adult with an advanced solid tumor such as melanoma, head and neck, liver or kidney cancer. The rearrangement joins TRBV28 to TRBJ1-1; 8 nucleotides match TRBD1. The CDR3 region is CASTFQGAVGTEAFF. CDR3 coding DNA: TGTGCCAGCACGTTCCAGGGGGCGGTTGGCACTGAAGCTTTCTTT. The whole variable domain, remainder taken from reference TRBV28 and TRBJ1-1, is DVKVTQSSRYLVKRTGEKVFLECVQDMDHENMFWYRQDPGLGLRLIYFSYDVKMKEKGDIPEGYSVSREKKERFSLILESASTNQTSMYLCASTFQGAVGTEAFFGQGTRLTVV.